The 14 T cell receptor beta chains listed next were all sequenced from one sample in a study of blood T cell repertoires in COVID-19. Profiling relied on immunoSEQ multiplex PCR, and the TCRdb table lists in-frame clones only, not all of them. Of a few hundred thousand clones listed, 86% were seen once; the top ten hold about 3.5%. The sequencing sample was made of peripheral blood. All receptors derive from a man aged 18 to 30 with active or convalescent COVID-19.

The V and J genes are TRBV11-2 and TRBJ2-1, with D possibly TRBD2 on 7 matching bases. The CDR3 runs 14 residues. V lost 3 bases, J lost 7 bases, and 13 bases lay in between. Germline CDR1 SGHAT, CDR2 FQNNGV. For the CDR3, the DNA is TGTGCCAGCAGCTTTGGGGGGGCCGGGAATGAGCAGTTCTTC. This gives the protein CASSFGGAGNEQFF.

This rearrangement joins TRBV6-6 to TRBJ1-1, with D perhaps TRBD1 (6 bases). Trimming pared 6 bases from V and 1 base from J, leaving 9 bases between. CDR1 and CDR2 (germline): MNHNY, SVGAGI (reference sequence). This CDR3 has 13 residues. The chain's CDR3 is CASSGTSNTEAFF. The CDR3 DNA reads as TGTGCCAGCAGCGGGACATCGAACACTGAAGCTTTCTTT.

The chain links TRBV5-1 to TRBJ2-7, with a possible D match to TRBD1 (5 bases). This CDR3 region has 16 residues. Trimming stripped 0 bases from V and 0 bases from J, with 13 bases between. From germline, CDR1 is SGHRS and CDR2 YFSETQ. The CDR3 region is CASSLVRMTDSYEQYF. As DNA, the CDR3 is TGCGCCAGCAGCTTGGTCCGCATGACAGACTCCTACGAGCAGTACTTC.

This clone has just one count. The chain's CDR3 is CASSPRTDTQYF. The CDR3 region has the DNA TGTGCCAGCAGTCCTCGCACAGATACGCAGTATTTT. The chain carries TRBV6-5 and TRBJ2-3, with D hard to call. With 5 bases removed from V and 1 base from J, the gap between germline ends came to 4 bases. Per germline, CDR1 MNHEY and CDR2 SVGAGI. The CDR3 spans 12 residues.

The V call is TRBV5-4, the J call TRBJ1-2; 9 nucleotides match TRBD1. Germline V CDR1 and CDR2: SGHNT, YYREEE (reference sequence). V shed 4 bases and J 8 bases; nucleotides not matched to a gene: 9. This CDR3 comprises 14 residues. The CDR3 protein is CASSTTGGASGYTF. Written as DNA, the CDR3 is TGTGCCAGCAGCACAACAGGGGGCGCGAGCGGCTACACCTTC. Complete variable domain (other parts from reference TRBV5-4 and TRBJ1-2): ETGVTQSPTHLIKTRGQQVTLRCSSQSGHNTVSWYQQALGQGPQFIFQYYREEENGRGNFPPRFSGLQFPNYSSELNVNALELDDSALYLCASSTTGGASGYTFGSGTRLTVV.

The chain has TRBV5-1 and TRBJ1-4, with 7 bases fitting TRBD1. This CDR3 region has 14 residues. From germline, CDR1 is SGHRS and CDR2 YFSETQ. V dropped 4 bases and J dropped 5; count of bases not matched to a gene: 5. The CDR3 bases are TGCGCCAGCAGCGCCGGGACAGAAAATGAAAAACTGTTTTTT. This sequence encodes CASSAGTENEKLFF.

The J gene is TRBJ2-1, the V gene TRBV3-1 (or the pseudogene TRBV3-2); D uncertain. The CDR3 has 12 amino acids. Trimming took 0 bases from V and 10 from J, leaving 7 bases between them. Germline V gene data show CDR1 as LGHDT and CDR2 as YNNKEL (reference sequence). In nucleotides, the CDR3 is TGTGCCAGCAGCCAAGAGAGGAAGGAGCAGTTCTTC. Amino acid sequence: CASSQERKEQFF.

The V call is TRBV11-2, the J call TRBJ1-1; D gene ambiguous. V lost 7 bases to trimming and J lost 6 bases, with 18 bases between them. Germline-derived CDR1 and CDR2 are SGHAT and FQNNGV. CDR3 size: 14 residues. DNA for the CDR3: TGTGCCAGCAACAATATTAGAGGGCGCGCTGAAGCTTTCTTT. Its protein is CASNNIRGRAEAFF.

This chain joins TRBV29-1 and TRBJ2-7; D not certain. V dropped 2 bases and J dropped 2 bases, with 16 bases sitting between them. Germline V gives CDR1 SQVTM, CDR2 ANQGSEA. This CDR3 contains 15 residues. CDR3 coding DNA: TGCAGCGTTGAAAGAGGTCATGGAAAAACCTACGAGCAGTACTTC. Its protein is CSVERGHGKTYEQYF.

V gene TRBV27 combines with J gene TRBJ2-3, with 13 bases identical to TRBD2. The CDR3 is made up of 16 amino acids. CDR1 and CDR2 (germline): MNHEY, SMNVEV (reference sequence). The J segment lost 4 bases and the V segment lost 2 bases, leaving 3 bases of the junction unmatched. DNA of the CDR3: TGTGCCAGCAGTTTAGGGACTAGCGGGGCGGCAGATACGCAGTATTTT. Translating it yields CASSLGTSGAADTQYF.

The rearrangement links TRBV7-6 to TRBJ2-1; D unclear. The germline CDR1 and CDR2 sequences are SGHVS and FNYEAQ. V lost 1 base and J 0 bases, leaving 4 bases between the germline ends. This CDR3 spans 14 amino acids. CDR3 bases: TGTGCCAGCAGCTTAGTGAGCTCCTACAATGAGCAGTTCTTC. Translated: CASSLVSSYNEQFF.

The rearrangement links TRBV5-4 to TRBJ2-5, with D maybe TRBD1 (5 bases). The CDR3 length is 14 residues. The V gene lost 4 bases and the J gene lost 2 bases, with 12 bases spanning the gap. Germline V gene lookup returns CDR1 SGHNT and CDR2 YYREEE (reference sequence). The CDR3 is CASSPGWKQETQYF. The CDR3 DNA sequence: TGTGCCAGCAGCCCAGGGTGGAAACAAGAGACCCAGTACTTC. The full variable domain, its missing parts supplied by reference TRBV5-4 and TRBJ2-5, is ETGVTQSPTHLIKTRGQQVTLRCSSQSGHNTVSWYQQALGQGPQFIFQYYREEENGRGNFPPRFSGLQFPNYSSELNVNALELDDSALYLCASSPGWKQETQYFGPGTRLLVL.

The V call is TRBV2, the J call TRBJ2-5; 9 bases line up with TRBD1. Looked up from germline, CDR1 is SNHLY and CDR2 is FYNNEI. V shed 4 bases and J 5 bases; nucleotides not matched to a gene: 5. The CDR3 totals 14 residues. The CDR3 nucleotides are TGTGCCAGCAGTGTCACAGGGGGCTTGGAGACCCAGTACTTC. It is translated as CASSVTGGLETQYF.

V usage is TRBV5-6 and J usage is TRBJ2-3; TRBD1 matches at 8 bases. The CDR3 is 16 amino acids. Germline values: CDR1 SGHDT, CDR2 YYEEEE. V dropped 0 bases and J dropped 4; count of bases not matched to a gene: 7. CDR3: CASSLAISGGADTQYF. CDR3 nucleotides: TGTGCCAGCAGCTTGGCCATCTCAGGGGGCGCAGATACGCAGTATTTT.